This paragraph reports one T cell receptor (beta chain). No antigen is known for it. This specimen belongs to a study of a mutant IDH1 vaccine in newly diagnosed glioma. As for the study in general: Initiation of the vaccine course occurred 4-6 weeks after radiotherapy alone, or alongside temozolomide cycles. Antecedent treatment encompassed radiotherapy, temozolomide, or their combination; the majority received both. Whole-study results and caveats: Patients showed vaccine-induced immune responses at a rate of roughly 93%.

Assay: immunoSEQ multiplex PCR; the TCRdb copy retains only in-frame clones and omits some. Of fewer than 35,000 clones in the sample, around 82% were seen once. The time point: week 35, safety follow-up. With topical imiquimod, each dose of the vaccine consisted of 300 ug of mutant IDH1 20-mer peptide. Each of the donors came in with new WHO grade 3 or 4 astrocytomas that were IDH1-mutant and ATRX-lost. The CDR3 covers 18 residues. Looked up from germline, CDR1 is LGHNT and CDR2 is FRNRAP. The V gene lost 1 base and the J gene lost 0 bases, with 18 bases spanning the gap. The TCR comes from a woman aged 40 to 55 with glioma. The sequencing here drew on PBMCs, taken from a glioma patient whose treatment included an IDH1 peptide vaccine. The chain combines TRBV12-5 with TRBJ1-1; D is unresolved. The CDR3: CASGLARGRPIMNTEAFF. In DNA form, the CDR3 reads TGTGCTAGTGGTTTGGCAAGAGGCCGCCCCATTATGAACACTGAAGCTTTCTTT.